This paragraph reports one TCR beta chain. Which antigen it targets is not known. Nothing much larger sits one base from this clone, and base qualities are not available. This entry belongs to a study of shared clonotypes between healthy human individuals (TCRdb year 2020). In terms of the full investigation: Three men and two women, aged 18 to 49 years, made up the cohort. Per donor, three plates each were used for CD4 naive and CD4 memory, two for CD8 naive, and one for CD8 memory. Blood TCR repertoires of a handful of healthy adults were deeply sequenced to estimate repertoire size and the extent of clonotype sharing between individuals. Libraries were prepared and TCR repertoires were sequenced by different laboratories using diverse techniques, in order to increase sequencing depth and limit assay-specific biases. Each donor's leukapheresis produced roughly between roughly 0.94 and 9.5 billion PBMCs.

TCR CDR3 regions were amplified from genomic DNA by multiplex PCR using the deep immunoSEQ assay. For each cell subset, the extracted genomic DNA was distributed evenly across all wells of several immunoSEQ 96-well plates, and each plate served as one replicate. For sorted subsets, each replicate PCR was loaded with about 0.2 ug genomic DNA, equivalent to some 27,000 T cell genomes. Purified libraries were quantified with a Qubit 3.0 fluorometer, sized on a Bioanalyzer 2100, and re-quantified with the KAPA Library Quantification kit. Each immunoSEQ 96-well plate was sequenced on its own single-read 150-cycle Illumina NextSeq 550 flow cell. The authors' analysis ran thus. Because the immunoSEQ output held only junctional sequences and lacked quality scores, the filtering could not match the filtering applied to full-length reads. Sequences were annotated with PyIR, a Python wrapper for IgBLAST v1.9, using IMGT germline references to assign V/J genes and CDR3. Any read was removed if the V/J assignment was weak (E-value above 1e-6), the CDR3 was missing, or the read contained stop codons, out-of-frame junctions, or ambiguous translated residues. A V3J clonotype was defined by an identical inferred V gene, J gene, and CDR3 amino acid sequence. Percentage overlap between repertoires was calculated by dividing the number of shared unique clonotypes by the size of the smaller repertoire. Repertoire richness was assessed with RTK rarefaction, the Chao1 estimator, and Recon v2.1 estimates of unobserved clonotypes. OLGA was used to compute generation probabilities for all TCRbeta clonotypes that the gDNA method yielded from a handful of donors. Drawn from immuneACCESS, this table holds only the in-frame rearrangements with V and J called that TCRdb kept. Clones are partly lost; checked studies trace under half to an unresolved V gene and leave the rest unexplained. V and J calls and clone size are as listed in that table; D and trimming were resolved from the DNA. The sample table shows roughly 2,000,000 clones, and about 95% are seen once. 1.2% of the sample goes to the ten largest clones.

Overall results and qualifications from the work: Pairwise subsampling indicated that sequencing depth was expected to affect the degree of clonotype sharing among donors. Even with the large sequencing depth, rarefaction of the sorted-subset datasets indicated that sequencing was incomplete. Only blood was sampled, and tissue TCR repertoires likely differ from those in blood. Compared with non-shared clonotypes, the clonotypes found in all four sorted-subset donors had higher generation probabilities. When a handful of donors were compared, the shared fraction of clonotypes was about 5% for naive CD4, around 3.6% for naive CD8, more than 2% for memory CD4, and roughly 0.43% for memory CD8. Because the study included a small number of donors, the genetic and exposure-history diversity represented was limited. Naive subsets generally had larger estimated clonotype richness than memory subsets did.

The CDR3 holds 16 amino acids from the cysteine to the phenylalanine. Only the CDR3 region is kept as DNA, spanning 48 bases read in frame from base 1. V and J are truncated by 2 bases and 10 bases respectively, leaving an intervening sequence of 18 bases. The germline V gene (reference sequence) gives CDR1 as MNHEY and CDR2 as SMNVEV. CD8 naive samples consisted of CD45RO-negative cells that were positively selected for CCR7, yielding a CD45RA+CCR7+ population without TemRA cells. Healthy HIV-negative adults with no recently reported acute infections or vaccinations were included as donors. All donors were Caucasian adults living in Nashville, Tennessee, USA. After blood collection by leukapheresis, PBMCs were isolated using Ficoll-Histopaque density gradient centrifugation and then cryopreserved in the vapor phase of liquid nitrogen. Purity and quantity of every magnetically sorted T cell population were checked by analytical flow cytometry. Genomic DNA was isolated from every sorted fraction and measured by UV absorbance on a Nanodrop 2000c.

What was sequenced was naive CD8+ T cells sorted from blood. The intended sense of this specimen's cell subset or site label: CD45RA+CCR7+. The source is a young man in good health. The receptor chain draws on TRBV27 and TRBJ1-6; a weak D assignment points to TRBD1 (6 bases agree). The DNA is TGTGCCAGCAGTTTAACCATGCGGGGGGCAGAGTCACCCCTCCACTTT. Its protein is CASSLTMRGAESPLHF.